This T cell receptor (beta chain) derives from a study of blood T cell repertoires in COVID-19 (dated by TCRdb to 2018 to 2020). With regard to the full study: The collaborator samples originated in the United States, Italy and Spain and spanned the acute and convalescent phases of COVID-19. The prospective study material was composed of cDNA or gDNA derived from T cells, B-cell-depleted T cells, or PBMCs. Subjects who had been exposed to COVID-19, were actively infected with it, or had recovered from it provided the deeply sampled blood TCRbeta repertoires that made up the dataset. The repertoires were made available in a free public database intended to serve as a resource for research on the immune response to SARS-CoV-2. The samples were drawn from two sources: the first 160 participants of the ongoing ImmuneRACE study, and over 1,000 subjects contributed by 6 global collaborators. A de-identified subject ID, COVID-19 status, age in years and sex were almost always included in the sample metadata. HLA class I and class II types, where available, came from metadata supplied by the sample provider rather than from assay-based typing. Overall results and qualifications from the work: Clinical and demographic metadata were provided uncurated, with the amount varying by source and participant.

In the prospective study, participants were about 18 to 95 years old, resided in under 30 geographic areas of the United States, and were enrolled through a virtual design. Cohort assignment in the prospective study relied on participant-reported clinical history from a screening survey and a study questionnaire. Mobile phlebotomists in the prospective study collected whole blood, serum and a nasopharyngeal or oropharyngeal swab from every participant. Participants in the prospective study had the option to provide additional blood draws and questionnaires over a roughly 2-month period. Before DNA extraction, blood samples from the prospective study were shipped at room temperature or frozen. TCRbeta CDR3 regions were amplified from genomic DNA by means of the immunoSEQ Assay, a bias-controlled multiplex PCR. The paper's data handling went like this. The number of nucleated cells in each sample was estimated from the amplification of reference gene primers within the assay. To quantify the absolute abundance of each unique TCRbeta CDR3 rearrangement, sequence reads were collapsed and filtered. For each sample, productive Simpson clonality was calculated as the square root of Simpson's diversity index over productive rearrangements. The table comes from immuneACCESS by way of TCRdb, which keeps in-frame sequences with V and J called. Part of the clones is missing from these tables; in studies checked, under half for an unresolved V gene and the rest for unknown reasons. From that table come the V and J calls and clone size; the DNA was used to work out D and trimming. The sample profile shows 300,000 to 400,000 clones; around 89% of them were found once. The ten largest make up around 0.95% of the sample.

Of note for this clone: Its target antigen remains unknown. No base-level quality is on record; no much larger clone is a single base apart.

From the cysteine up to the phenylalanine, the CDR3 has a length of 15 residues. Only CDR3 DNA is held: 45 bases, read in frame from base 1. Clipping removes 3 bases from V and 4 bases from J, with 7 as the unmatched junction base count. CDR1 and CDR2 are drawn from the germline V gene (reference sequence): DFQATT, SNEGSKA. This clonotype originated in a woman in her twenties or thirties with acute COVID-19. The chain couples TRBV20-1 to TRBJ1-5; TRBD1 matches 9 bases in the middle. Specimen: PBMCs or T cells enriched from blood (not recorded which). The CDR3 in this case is CSASGSGQGNQPQHF. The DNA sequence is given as TGCAGTGCTAGTGGTTCGGGACAGGGAAATCAGCCCCAGCATTTT.